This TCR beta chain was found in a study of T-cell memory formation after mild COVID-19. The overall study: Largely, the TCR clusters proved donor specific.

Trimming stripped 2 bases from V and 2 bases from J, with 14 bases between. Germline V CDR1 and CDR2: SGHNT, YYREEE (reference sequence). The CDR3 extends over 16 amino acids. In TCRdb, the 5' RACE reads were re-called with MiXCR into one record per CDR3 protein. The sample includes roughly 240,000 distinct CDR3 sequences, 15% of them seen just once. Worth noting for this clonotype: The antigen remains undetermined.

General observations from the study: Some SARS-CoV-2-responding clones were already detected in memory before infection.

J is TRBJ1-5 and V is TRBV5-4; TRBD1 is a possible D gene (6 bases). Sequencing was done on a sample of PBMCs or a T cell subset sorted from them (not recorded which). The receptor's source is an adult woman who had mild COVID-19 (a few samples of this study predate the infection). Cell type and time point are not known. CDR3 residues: CASSLQGRNGNQPQHF. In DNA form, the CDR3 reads TGTGCCAGCAGCTTACAGGGACGAAATGGCAATCAGCCCCAGCATTTT.